What follows describes a single T cell receptor (beta chain). Its antigen target is currently unknown. One base away there is no much larger clone; base qualities are not given. The junction carries 18 bases between V and J, which are trimmed by 7 bases and 0 bases respectively. The CDR3, cysteine through phenylalanine, is 15 amino acids long. Here the CDR3 DNA is all that survives: 45 bases in frame from base 1. For CDR1 and CDR2, the germline V gene lists SQVTM and ANQGSEA. These data are taken from a study of cytomegalovirus exposure and HLA in healthy donors (dated by TCRdb to 2016 to 2017). Concerning the study at large: In an earlier analysis of under 600 of the donors, around 290 Gb of sequence data and 100 million or so unique TCR beta sequences from approximately 180 million T cells were reported. An early release covering roughly 600 HLA-typed donors comprised about 300 gigabases of sequencing data and 85 million to 100 million unique TCR sequences. Among the roughly 380 genotyped donors, approximately 77% belonged to the genetic ancestry cluster associated with self-reported Caucasian donors. The study aimed to test whether cataloging public T cell receptors could reveal signatures of past pathogen exposure. Using immunosequencing, the study profiled T cell repertoires from 666 subjects and related those repertoires to cytomegalovirus serostatus. Besides the first cohort of 666 subjects, a separate validation cohort made up of over 95 different subjects was used. To predict cytomegalovirus infection status, the study brought together high-throughput TCR immunosequencing, statistical association of individual TCRs with disease status, and machine learning. A later analysis re-analyzed previously published TCR beta repertoires from 500 to 700 donors and added high-resolution HLA genotyping to study TCR occurrence patterns. The later analysis used no new phenotypic data to find candidate immune exposures, relying instead on TCR beta sequences and their occurrence across donors. An earlier analysis of a few hundred of the donors applied high-throughput TCR beta sequencing to assess whether each TCR beta V gene segment acted as functional or pseudogenic. Donor age, sex, ethnicity and CMV serostatus were compiled together with the repertoire data. A later genetic analysis used genome-wide SNP genotypes for about 65% of the roughly 700 donors, treating that subset as a discovery cohort. All discovery cohort repertoires had been generated on a single sequencing platform. HLA typing covered class I and class II loci at four-digit resolution. The number of typed donors differed by locus: about 629-630 for A, B, C, DRB1 and DQB1; some 500 for DQA1; roughly 600 for DPA1; and about 470 for DPB1. Roughly 5 DR-DQ haplotypes were handled as single units for association and clustering, since linkage in the cohort was strong. On average, around 200,000 unique TCR beta nucleotide sequences were sequenced per donor among about 400 genotyped donors of the cohort, with 15% to 20% of those sequences being non-productive. Points the paper makes about the study in general: While some public TCRs were present in many individuals, most TCR sequences turned up only very rarely across donors. For the cohort, immune exposure information was limited to CMV serostatus. In an earlier analysis of a few hundred of the donors, most TCR beta V segments were observed in productive rearrangements about 87% or about 30% of the time, broadly matching IMGT annotations. Because some donors lacked HLA typing at each locus, the association tests relied only on the typed subset. The study listed approximately 160 TCR beta chains as associated with cytomegalovirus. Some IMGT-functional V segments, including TRBV6-2 and TRBV6-3, could not be distinguished by the 87-base-pair reads and were therefore excluded. A later analysis reported that several top co-occurrence clusters appeared linked to parvovirus B19, influenza, CMV and Epstein-Barr virus. Correlated functional status among segregating V segments might be attributable to linkage disequilibrium, but an unknown experimental factor could not be ruled out. A later genetic analysis reported fewer N-insertions in productive TCRs among donors in an Asian-associated ancestry cluster than the roughly 700-donor mean. Roughly uniform sequencing depth across donors was assumed in presence/absence analyses, although this assumption may not hold. In vitro tests confirmed that a few of the cytomegalovirus-associated TCR beta chains recognize cytomegalovirus antigens. A further reported finding was that TCR beta sequences accurately predicted the HLA-A and HLA-B alleles for most subjects in the first cohort. An association between a missense DCLRE1C variant and V-gene and J-gene trimming of TCR beta chains was found in a later genetic analysis and replicated in an independent cohort. The sequencing pipeline was judged likely to have produced a cluster of highly shared sequence variants as a technical artifact. It was suggested by the authors that the approach could potentially be generalized to other disease states and immunological phenotypes. A later analysis found that TCR association rates varied across HLA loci, with DRB1 alleles showing the most associated TCRs and HLA-C alleles the fewest. In a later analysis, HLA-associated TCR beta chains showed more clonal expansion and lower generation probabilities than non-associated chains that were equally common. Because counts were too low, roughly 18 rarely observed V segments, including chromosome 9 orphons, were left out of the earlier analysis of roughly 600 of the donors. A later analysis associated 16,951 TCR beta sequences with specific HLA alleles at a false discovery rate of 0.05. Assigning TCR associations to individual alleles was difficult when HLA alleles, especially DR and DQ, strongly co-occurred. The classifier was reported to diagnose cytomegalovirus status with high specificity and sensitivity in both the original and validation cohorts. According to a later analysis, most CMV-associated TCR beta chains appeared to be HLA-restricted, and the HLA associations seemed to be driven largely by CMV exposure. In this cohort, only TCR beta chains were sequenced, and detectable features were limited by the absence of alpha or paired-chain data.

The protocol used for the library was the immunoSEQ multiplex PCR assay. For the multiplex PCR, a mixture combining 60 forward primers for TCR Vbeta segments and 13 reverse primers for TCR Jbeta segments was used. Amplification of the CDR3 region of rearranged TCR beta genes was performed with a multiplex PCR assay on genomic DNA. The amplified TCR beta libraries were sequenced on the Illumina HiSeq System as 87-base-pair reads. On the authors' methods: A later analysis counted some 74 million unique TCR beta chains across the 670 or so repertoires, and 10 million to 12 million of these chains were shared by at least two donors. A nearest-neighbor algorithm error-corrected the raw reads and collapsed the reads into unique sequences, merging closely related sequences to remove PCR and sequencing errors. To assign V, D and J gene segments, CDR3 sequences were aligned to IMGT reference sequences. For a sequence to be retained, a match of at least six nucleotides to both a V gene segment and a J gene segment was required. A rearrangement was called productive if the CDR3 had no stop codons and remained in frame with V and J, and every other rearrangement was called non-productive. Following IMGT convention, CDR3 was defined as the stretch from the second conserved V-encoded cysteine up to the conserved J-encoded phenylalanine. The earlier analysis of about 590 of the donors excluded sequences that lacked an unambiguous match to a single V gene segment. An earlier analysis of approximately 590 of the donors called V segments functional above 56.7% productive rearrangements and segregating when the between-donor standard deviation exceeded 5%. A statistical classification framework was built for diagnosing cytomegalovirus status from the catalog of TCR beta chain sequences. V and J gene assignment, in a later analysis, came from comparing TCR nucleotide sequences with IMGT/GENE-DB human TR gene sequences. A later analysis assigned CDR3 sequences and most-parsimonious VDJ recombination scenarios with the TCRdist pipeline. A later analysis defined each TCR beta chain by its CDR3 amino acid sequence plus V-gene family, and excluded reads lacking a unique V-gene family. As a way to deal with suspected cross-contamination and a sequencing artifact, a later analysis dropped roughly 620 nucleotide sequences that were highly shared and had low generation probability. In a later analysis, a clonal expansion index for each public chain was calculated from normalized within-repertoire ranks of inferred template counts. Generation probabilities in a later analysis came from a VDJ recombination model fitted to out-of-frame rearrangements, and those results were checked against IGoR. Hypergeometric tests were used in a later analysis to score TCR-TCR, TCR-HLA and TCR-CMV co-occurrence, with a repertoire-size bias correction applied to the TCR pairs. In a later analysis, false discovery rates were estimated by permuting HLA or CMV assignments 20 times. In a later analysis, co-occurring TCRs were grouped using DBSCAN, with TCRdist sequence similarity added in when clustering inside HLA-allele-positive subsets. Repertoires with fewer than 30,000 or more than 120,000 public chains were left out of co-occurrence clustering, as were about 5 repertoires with anomalous nucleotide sharing. Sourced from immuneACCESS, this table was stored by TCRdb with only in-frame sequences that have V and J called. A share of the clones is absent; for the studies checked, an unresolved V gene accounts for under half, and the remainder has no known explanation. From that table come the V and J calls and clone size; the DNA was used to work out D and trimming. The sample yields roughly 200,000 clones; 77% were counted once. Roughly 2.5% of the sample is in the top ten clones.

In total, roughly 670 healthy bone marrow donors made up the cohort. All cohort members were sampled while nominally healthy, although unrecorded immune exposures were likely present. The donor was CMV seropositive and was included in the group of 250 to 300 seropositive cohort members. A peripheral blood sample was collected from each donor, and TCR beta sequencing was performed on peripheral blood mononuclear cells. The Qiagen DNeasy Blood Extraction Kit was used to extract genomic DNA from the blood cell samples. The TCR comes from a woman aged 55-75 years in good health and CMV-seropositive. Rearrangement joined TRBV29-1 to TRBJ1-2; the D gene is possibly TRBD1, with 6 bases matching. What was sequenced was PBMCs. In nucleotides, the sequence is TGCAGCGCCGGTTGGCAGGGGCAAGCTAACTATGGCTACACCTTC. It specifies CSAGWQGQANYGYTF.